The 31 T cell receptor beta chains below come from one sample, sequenced in a study of long-term antiretroviral therapy in people with HIV. It was version v3.0 of the immunoSEQ assay that was run at survey level. Method: immunoSEQ multiplex PCR; TCRdb's copy keeps in-frame clones and lacks some. Here the sample spans 17,000 or so clones, approximately 75% being singletons. Sequenced here: unsorted PBMCs, sampled 0.3 years after starting antiretroviral therapy. These receptors were obtained from a man between 18 and 35 years old with HIV.

This chain joins TRBV2 and TRBJ2-2; D ambiguous. V was clipped by 8 bases and J by 7 bases, with 23 bases between them. The V gene's germline CDR1 is SNHLY and CDR2 FYNNEI. This CDR3 has 16 residues. CDR3 region: CASRGSQDIVVGELFF. DNA for the CDR3: TGTGCCAGCCGAGGTAGTCAGGATATTGTCGTCGGGGAGCTGTTTTTT. Using reference TRBV2 and TRBJ2-2 for the parts outside the CDR3, the full variable domain is EPEVTQTPSHQVTQMGQEVILRCVPISNHLYFYWYRQILGQKVEFLVSFYNNEISEKSEIFDDQFSVERPDGSNFTLKIRSTKLEDSAMYFCASRGSQDIVVGELFFGEGSRLTVL.

In DNA form, the CDR3 reads TGCAGCGGAGGACAGGGGGCGACTGAAGCTTTCTTT. Translated, it gives CSGGQGATEAFF. This rearrangement joins TRBV29-1 to TRBJ1-1; 11 bases map to TRBD1. Germline CDR1 reads SQVTM; CDR2 reads ANQGSEA. J lost 5 bases, V lost 7 bases, and 3 bases had no gene match. The CDR3 loop spans 12 amino acids.

The J gene is TRBJ1-6, the V gene TRBV5-1; D remains unclear. Trimming shortened V by 8 bases and J by 0 bases, and 9 bases separated the two germline ends. This CDR3 has 14 amino acids. Germline V gives CDR1 SGHRS, CDR2 YFSETQ. As DNA, the CDR3 is TGCGCCAGTGGGCCCCGCTCCTATAATTCACCCCTCCACTTT. This codes for CASGPRSYNSPLHF.

The J gene is TRBJ1-4, the V gene TRBV25-1; D is ambiguous. The CDR3 loop spans 14 amino acids. CDR1 MGHDK and CDR2 SYGVNS come from the germline V gene. V lost 3 bases and J 5 bases, leaving 10 bases between the germline ends. The CDR3 reads CASSEPASNEKLFF. CDR3 DNA: TGTGCCAGCAGTGAGCCGGCTTCCAATGAAAAACTGTTTTTT.

V and J are TRBV29-1 and TRBJ2-3; 8 nucleotides line up with TRBD2. V lost 6 bases and J lost 1; bases outside the gene matches: 9. CDR1 and CDR2 (germline): SQVTM, ANQGSEA. CDR3 length equals 15 residues. CDR3 residues: CSVPPGGAGTDTQYF. CDR3 nucleotides: TGCAGCGTCCCTCCGGGGGGGGCTGGCACAGATACGCAGTATTTT.

The chain uses TRBV6-4 and TRBJ2-3, with a tentative D call TRBD1 (5 bases). The germline V and J ends were trimmed by 5 bases and 2 bases, with 8 bases remaining between them. Germline CDR1 reads MRHNA; CDR2 reads SNTAGT. The CDR3 length is 13 residues. DNA of the CDR3: TGTGCCAGCAGTCAGGGCCCCACAGATACGCAGTATTTT. It codes for CASSQGPTDTQYF.

This chain joins TRBV10-3 and TRBJ1-5; TRBD1 matches at 8 bases. The CDR3 sequence is 14 residues long. Germline V gives CDR1 ENHRY, CDR2 SYGVKD. Trimming took 9 bases from V and 4 from J; bases not matched to a gene: 8. CDR3 nucleotides: TGTGCCATAAAAGGGACAGGACGAAATCAGCCCCAGCATTTT. It translates to CAIKGTGRNQPQHF.

The V and J genes are TRBV6-4 and TRBJ2-2, with 7 bases that match TRBD2. With V trimmed by 3 bases and J by 4 bases, 8 bases remained unmatched. The germline V gene has CDR1 MRHNA and CDR2 SNTAGT. The CDR3 length is 16 residues. CDR3 DNA: TGTGCCAGCAGTGAATTACTAGCGACGACCACCGGGGAGCTGTTTTTT. As protein: CASSELLATTTGELFF.

The chain links TRBV5-1 to TRBJ2-2, with 10 bases that match TRBD2. Germline trimming cut 2 bases from V and 7 bases from J; bases unmatched to any gene: 5. This CDR3 contains 15 residues. Germline CDR1 SGHRS, CDR2 YFSETQ. The CDR3 DNA reads as TGCGCCAGCAGCTTCCAGCGGGGGGGCGACGGGGAGCTGTTTTTT. Translated, it gives CASSFQRGGDGELFF.

V usage is TRBV2 and J usage is TRBJ2-5; tentatively, D is TRBD1 (5 bases). This CDR3 has 12 amino acids. Trimming shortened V by 9 bases and J by 5 bases, and 13 bases separated the two germline ends. Germline values: CDR1 SNHLY, CDR2 FYNNEI. The CDR3 region has the DNA TGTGCCAGAGGGGCCCAGCCCGAGACCCAGTACTTC. Protein sequence: CARGAQPETQYF. The full variable domain, in which reference TRBV2 and TRBJ2-5 provide the parts outside the CDR3, is EPEVTQTPSHQVTQMGQEVILRCVPISNHLYFYWYRQILGQKVEFLVSFYNNEISEKSEIFDDQFSVERPDGSNFTLKIRSTKLEDSAMYFCARGAQPETQYFGPGTRLLVL.

The chain has TRBV6-1 and TRBJ1-2, with 9 bases fitting TRBD1. CDR1 is MNHNS and CDR2 is SASEGT in the germline V gene. This CDR3 is 12 amino acids long. The J segment lost 8 bases and the V segment lost 4 bases, leaving 2 bases of the junction unmatched. This CDR3 reads CASSGTGEGYTF. As DNA, the CDR3 is TGTGCCAGCAGTGGGACAGGGGAAGGCTACACCTTC.

This clone was observed a handful of times. V usage is TRBV6-1 and J usage is TRBJ2-1; 9 nucleotides match TRBD2. CDR3 length equals 15 residues. The V and J ends lost 0 bases and 3 bases, in that order; junction bases with no gene match: 0. Germline assignment: CDR1 MNHNS and CDR2 SASEGT. This chain's CDR3 is CASSEASGGYNEQFF. CDR3 nucleotide sequence: TGTGCCAGCAGTGAAGCTAGCGGGGGCTACAATGAGCAGTTCTTC.

The V and J genes are TRBV7-6 and TRBJ2-1; D is tentatively TRBD1 or TRBD2 (5 bases each). This CDR3 spans 13 amino acids. CDR1 and CDR2 from the germline V gene are SGHVS and FNYEAQ. V lost 5 bases and J 8 bases, leaving 13 bases between the germline ends. CDR3 residues: CASSLGPSDEQFF. In nucleotides, the CDR3 is TGTGCCAGCAGCCTGGGACCGTCTGATGAGCAGTTCTTC.

V usage is TRBV7-6 and J usage is TRBJ2-3; TRBD2 matches 8 bases. Germline lookup yields CDR1 SGHVS and CDR2 FNYEAQ. Trimming took 5 bases from V and 3 from J; bases not matched to a gene: 7. The CDR3 consists of 15 residues. CDR3 DNA: TGTGCCAGCAGCCCTCGGGGGGGCCGGACAGATACGCAGTATTTT. Translating gives CASSPRGGRTDTQYF.

This chain links TRBV5-6 with TRBJ1-5; D remains unclear. V lost 1 base, J lost 3 bases, and 8 bases lay in between. Germline V CDR1 and CDR2: SGHDT, YYEEEE. This CDR3 spans 14 amino acids. CDR3 protein: CASSLRLSNQPQHF. The CDR3 DNA reads TGTGCCAGCAGCTTGCGCCTATCCAATCAGCCCCAGCATTTT.

The chain carries TRBV28 and TRBJ1-1; D uncertain. This CDR3 is 11 amino acids long. Trimming took 2 bases from V and 11 from J, leaving 9 bases between them. Per the germline V gene, CDR1 is MDHEN and CDR2 is SYDVKM. CDR3: CASSLGVWAFF. CDR3 sequence (DNA): TGTGCCAGCAGTTTAGGGGTTTGGGCTTTCTTT.

The chain combines TRBV7-9 with TRBJ2-7; 9 bases are shared with TRBD1. The CDR3 has 15 amino acids. Germline assignment: CDR1 SEHNR and CDR2 FQNEAQ (reference sequence). V gave up 3 bases and J gave up 2 bases; unmatched junction bases: 5. The CDR3, as DNA: TGTGCCAGCAGCTTCGTTGGGACAGGGCCCTACGAGCAGTACTTC. Amino acids: CASSFVGTGPYEQYF.

This chain connects TRBV2 to TRBJ1-1, with TRBD1 as a possible D gene (5 bases). Germline V CDR1 and CDR2: SNHLY, FYNNEI. The V end was cut by 6 bases, the J end by 2 bases, with 10 bases between. The CDR3 sequence is 13 residues long. In nucleotides, the CDR3 is TGTGCCAGCAGGGGGCAGGGAAACACTGAAGCTTTCTTT. It encodes CASRGQGNTEAFF.

The chain recombines TRBV5-4 with TRBJ1-4, with unresolved D. CDR3 length: 16 amino acids. Looked up from germline, CDR1 is SGHNT and CDR2 is YYREEE (reference sequence). The V and J ends lost 2 bases and 3 bases respectively, with 14 bases between them. The CDR3 nucleotides read TGTGCCAGCAGCTTTGACCTGGAGGTCTCTAATGAAAAACTGTTTTTT. The encoded protein is CASSFDLEVSNEKLFF.

The V gene is TRBV7-3, the J gene TRBJ2-5; TRBD2 matches at 11 bases. This CDR3 has 18 amino acids. V was pared by 4 bases and J by 2 bases, with 12 bases of the junction left unmatched. The germline CDR1 and CDR2 sequences are SGHTA and FQGTGA. CDR3 bases: TGTGCCAGCAGCTCGGATCCTCTAGCGGGGGGCTTTCAAGAGACCCAGTACTTC. Translation gives CASSSDPLAGGFQETQYF.

The chain employs TRBV19 and TRBJ2-3, with no clear D. The CDR3 is 15 residues long. Germline CDR1 reads LNHDA; CDR2 reads SQIVND (reference sequence). V was trimmed by 8 bases and J by 2 bases, leaving 17 bases between them. CDR3 region: CASATGRGPTDTQYF. The CDR3 DNA sequence: TGTGCCAGTGCTACGGGCCGCGGTCCCACAGATACGCAGTATTTT.

This clone was seen only a few times. The rearrangement links TRBV5-4 to TRBJ1-4; D is unclear. The V end was cut by 4 bases, the J end by 8 bases, with 18 bases between. The CDR3 runs to 15 residues. The germline CDR1 and CDR2 sequences are SGHNT and YYREEE (reference sequence). CDR3 DNA: TGTGCCAGCAGCATGCCGGGCAGCCGCGAGGAAAAACTGTTTTTT. It codes for CASSMPGSREEKLFF.

The rearrangement joins TRBV2 to TRBJ1-6, with D perhaps TRBD1 (5 bases). This CDR3 has 15 residues. Deletions cut 10 bases from V and 6 bases from J, with 19 bases between. Germline-derived CDR1 and CDR2 are SNHLY and FYNNEI. CDR3 residues: CAISPGPKGNSPLHF. The CDR3 coding sequence is TGTGCCATCTCGCCGGGGCCGAAGGGTAATTCACCCCTCCACTTT.

The chain combines TRBV30 with TRBJ1-4; 10 bases are a match to TRBD1. The CDR3 loop spans 14 amino acids. The V gene end was trimmed by 1 base and the J gene end by 7 bases; junction bases not matched to a gene: 3. Germline V gene lookup returns CDR1 GTSNPN and CDR2 SVGIG (reference sequence). The CDR3 loop reads CAWSGGTGVEKLFF. The CDR3 nucleotides read TGTGCCTGGAGTGGAGGGACAGGGGTTGAAAAACTGTTTTTT.

This clone has a single count. The genes are TRBV27 and TRBJ2-3; D gene uncertain. Trimming cost V 3 bases and J 2 bases, with 3 bases left between them. The length of the CDR3 is 12 residues. The germline V gene has CDR1 MNHEY and CDR2 SMNVEV (reference sequence). The DNA of the CDR3 is TGTGCCAGCAGTTTTGACACAGATACGCAGTATTTT. Translating gives CASSFDTDTQYF.

The table lists this clone with a few counts. The rearrangement uses TRBV7-8 and TRBJ1-2; D not resolved. The CDR3 totals 13 residues. CDR1 is SGHVS, CDR2 FQNEAQ, per germline. The V end was cut by 4 bases, the J end by 4 bases, with 10 bases between. The CDR3 coding sequence is TGTGCCAGCAGCTATACAAGCAGCTATGGCTACACCTTC. Its translation is CASSYTSSYGYTF.

The rearrangement links TRBV6-5 to TRBJ1-6, with D uncertain. Germline CDR1 MNHEY, CDR2 SVGAGI. The CDR3 has 13 residues. Trimming removed 2 bases at V and 8 bases at J, with 7 bases between. CDR3 coding DNA: TGTGCCAGCAGTTACCGGGGTGATTCACCCCTCCACTTT. Translated: CASSYRGDSPLHF.

The chain carries TRBV6-5 and TRBJ1-2, with D perhaps TRBD1 (5 bases). Germline V gene data show CDR1 as MNHEY and CDR2 as SVGAGI. This CDR3 has 16 residues. V lost 2 bases and J lost 0, with 13 bases in between. CDR3 region: CASSYDRFLANYGYTF. The CDR3 nucleotides read TGTGCCAGCAGTTACGACAGATTCCTAGCTAACTATGGCTACACCTTC.

The CDR3 DNA reads as TGTGCCACCTTGGCGGGACATGGCAGTATTGAGCAGTTCTTC. This codes for CATLAGHGSIEQFF. The gene calls are TRBV10-3 and TRBJ2-1; perhaps D is TRBD1 or TRBD2 (6 bases each). Trimming left V 10 bases short and J 9 bases short, with 22 bases between. The CDR3 runs 14 residues. CDR1 is ENHRY and CDR2 is SYGVKD in the germline V gene.

The J gene is TRBJ2-1, the V gene TRBV7-6, with TRBD1 matching 7 bases. The junction had 6 bases not matched to a gene; V was cut back by 1 base and J by 6 bases. The CDR3 covers 15 residues. Germline V gene data show CDR1 as SGHVS and CDR2 as FNYEAQ. The CDR3 sequence is CASSLVDREINEQFF. In DNA, the CDR3 is TGTGCCAGCAGCTTAGTAGACAGGGAAATCAATGAGCAGTTCTTC.

A single count supports this clone. The rearrangement joins TRBV28 to TRBJ2-7, with 10 bases lining up with TRBD1. J lost 3 bases, V lost 5 bases, and 7 bases had no gene match. CDR3 length: 15 amino acids. From germline, CDR1 is MDHEN and CDR2 SYDVKM. The CDR3 sequence: CASSTADRGIYEQYF. CDR3 nucleotide sequence: TGTGCCAGCAGTACCGCGGACAGGGGGATCTACGAGCAGTACTTC.